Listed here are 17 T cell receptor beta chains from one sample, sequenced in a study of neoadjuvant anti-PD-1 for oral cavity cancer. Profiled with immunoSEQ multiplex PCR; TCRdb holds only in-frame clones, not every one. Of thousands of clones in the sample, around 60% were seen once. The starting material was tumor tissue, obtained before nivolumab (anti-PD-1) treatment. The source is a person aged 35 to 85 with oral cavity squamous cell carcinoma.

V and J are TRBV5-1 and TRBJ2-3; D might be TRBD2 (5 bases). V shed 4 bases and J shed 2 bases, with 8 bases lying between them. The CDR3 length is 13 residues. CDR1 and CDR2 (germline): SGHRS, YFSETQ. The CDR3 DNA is TGCGCCAGCAGCGCGGACTCCACAGATACGCAGTATTTT. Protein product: CASSADSTDTQYF.

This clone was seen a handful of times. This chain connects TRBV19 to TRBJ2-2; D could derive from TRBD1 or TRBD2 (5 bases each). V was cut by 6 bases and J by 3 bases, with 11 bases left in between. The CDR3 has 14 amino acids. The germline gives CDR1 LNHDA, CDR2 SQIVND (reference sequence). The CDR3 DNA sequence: TGTGCCAGTAGAGAGGGGCAGGACACCGGGGAGCTGTTTTTT. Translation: CASREGQDTGELFF.

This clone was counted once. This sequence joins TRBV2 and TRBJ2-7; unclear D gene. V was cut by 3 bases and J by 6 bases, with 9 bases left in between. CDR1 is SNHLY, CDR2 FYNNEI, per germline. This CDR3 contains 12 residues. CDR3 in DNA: TGTGCCAGCAGTGATCCGTTACCCGAGCAGTACTTC. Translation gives CASSDPLPEQYF.

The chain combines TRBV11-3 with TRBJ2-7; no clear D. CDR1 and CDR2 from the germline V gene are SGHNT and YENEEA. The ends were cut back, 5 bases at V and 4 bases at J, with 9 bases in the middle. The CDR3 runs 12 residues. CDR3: CASSPPGYEQYF. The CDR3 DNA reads TGTGCCAGCAGCCCCCCCGGGTACGAGCAGTACTTC.

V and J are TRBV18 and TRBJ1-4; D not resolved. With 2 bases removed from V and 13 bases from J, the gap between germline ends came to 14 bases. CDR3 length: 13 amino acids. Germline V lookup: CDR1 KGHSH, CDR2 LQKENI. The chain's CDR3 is CASSPYGEQGLFF. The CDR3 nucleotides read TGTGCCAGCTCACCATACGGGGAACAAGGACTGTTTTTT.

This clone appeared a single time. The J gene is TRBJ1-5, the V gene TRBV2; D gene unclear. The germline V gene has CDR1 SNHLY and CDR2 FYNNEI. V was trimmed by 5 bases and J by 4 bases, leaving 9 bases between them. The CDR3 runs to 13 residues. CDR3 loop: CASSSGENQPQHF. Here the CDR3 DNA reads TGTGCCAGCAGTTCCGGGGAAAATCAGCCCCAGCATTTT.

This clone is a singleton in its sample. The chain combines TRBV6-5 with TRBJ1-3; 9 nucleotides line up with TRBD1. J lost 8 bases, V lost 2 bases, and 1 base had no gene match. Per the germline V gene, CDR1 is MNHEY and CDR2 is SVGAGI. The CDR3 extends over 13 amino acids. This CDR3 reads CASSYGTGYTIYF. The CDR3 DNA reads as TGTGCCAGCAGTTACGGGACAGGGTACACCATATATTTT.

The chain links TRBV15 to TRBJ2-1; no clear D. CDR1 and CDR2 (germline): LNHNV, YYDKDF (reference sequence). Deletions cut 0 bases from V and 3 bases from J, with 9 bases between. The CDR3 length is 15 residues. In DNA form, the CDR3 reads TGTGCCACCAGCAGAGACGGAATACTCTACAATGAGCAGTTCTTC. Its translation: CATSRDGILYNEQFF.

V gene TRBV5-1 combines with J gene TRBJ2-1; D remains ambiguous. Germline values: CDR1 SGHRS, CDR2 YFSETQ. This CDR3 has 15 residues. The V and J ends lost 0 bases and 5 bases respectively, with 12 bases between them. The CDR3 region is CASSLEGRSHNEQFF. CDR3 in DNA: TGCGCCAGCAGCTTGGAAGGGCGTTCCCACAATGAGCAGTTCTTC.

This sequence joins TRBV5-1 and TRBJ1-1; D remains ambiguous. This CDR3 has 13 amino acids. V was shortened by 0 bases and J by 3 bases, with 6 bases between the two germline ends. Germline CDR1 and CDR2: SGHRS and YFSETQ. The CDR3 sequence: CASSLAYDTEAFF. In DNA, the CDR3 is TGCGCCAGCAGCTTGGCTTACGACACTGAAGCTTTCTTT. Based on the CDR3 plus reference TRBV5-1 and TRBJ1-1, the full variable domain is KAGVTQTPRYLIKTRGQQVTLSCSPISGHRSVSWYQQTPGQGLQFLFEYFSETQRNKGNFPGRFSGRQFSNSRSEMNVSTLELGDSALYLCASSLAYDTEAFFGQGTRLTVV.

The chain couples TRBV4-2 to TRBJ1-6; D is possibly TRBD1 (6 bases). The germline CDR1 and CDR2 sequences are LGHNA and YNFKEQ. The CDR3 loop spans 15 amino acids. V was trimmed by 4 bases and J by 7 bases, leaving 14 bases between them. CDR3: CASSPAGGRNSPLHF. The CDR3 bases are TGTGCCAGCAGCCCGGCGGGGGGCCGGAATTCACCCCTCCACTTT.

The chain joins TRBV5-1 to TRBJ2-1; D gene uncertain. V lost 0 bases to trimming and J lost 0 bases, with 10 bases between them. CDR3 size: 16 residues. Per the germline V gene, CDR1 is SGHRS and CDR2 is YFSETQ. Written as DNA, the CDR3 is TGCGCCAGCAGCTTGGCCGCCGGCCTCTCCTACAATGAGCAGTTCTTC. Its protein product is CASSLAAGLSYNEQFF.

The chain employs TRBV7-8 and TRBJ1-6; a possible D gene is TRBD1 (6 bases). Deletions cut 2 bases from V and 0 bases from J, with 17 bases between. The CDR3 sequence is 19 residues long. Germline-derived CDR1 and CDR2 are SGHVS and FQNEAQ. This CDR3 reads CASSLTGSVESSYNSPLHF. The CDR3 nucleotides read TGTGCCAGCAGCTTAACAGGGAGTGTAGAAAGCTCCTATAATTCACCCCTCCACTTT.

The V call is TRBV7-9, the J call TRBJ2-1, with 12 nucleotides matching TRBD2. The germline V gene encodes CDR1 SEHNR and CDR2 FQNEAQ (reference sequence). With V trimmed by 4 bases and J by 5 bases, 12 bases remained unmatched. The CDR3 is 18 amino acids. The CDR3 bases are TGTGCCAGCAGCTCACCGACCGCGTGGACTAGCGGGAACAATGAGCAGTTCTTC. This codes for CASSSPTAWTSGNNEQFF.

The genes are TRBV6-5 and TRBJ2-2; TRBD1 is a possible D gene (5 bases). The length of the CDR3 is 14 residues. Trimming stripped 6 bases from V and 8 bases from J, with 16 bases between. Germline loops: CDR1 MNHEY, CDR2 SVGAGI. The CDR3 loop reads CASRGPSDGGELFF. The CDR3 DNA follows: TGTGCCAGCAGGGGGCCCAGTGATGGAGGGGAGCTGTTTTTT.

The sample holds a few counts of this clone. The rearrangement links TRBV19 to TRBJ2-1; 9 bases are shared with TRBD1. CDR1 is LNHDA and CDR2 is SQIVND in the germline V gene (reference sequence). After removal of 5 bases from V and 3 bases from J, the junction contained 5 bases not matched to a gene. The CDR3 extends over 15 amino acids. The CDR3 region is CASSPGQGHYNEQFF. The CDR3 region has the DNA TGTGCCAGTAGTCCTGGACAGGGGCACTACAATGAGCAGTTCTTC.

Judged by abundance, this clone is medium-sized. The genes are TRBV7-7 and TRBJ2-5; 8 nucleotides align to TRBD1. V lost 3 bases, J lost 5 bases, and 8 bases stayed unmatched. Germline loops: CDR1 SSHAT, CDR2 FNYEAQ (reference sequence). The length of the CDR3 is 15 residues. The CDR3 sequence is CASSFGQGARETQYF. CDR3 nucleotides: TGTGCCAGCAGCTTCGGGCAGGGGGCGCGGGAGACCCAGTACTTC.